This is a list of T cell receptor beta chains from one sample in a study of T cells expressing NK-cell markers. TCRdb processed the 5' RACE reads again and assigns one entry to each CDR3 protein, with no DNA. Found here are over 150,000 distinct CDR3 sequences; the top ten clones hold 30% to 45%. The specimen sequenced was blood T cells: a sorted CD56 or NKG2C T cell subset, CD4+ or CD8+ T cells, or bulk PBMC T cells (not recorded which). These receptors were collected from a woman aged 50 to 60 in good health. CDR3s include the opening cysteine and the closing phenylalanine or tryptophan.

CDR3 protein	J gene	V gene
CASSPPLVDSYNEQFF	TRBJ2-1	TRBV3-1
CASSRTSGRENIQYF	TRBJ2-4	TRBV7-9
CASFGLGGYTF	TRBJ1-2	TRBV7-9
CASRTSGSNEQYF	TRBJ2-7	TRBV19
CASGTPGEKLFF	TRBJ1-4	TRBV9
CASSYQGNEQFF	TRBJ2-1	TRBV5-6
CSVENVRGGTDTQYF	TRBJ2-3	TRBV29-1
CASSLQGDYNEQFF	TRBJ2-1	TRBV5-1
CASSYPYGYTF	TRBJ1-2	TRBV6-2/TRBV6-3
CASSQEQDTTDTQYF	TRBJ2-3	TRBV4-1
CASSLAEGATYEQYF	TRBJ2-7	TRBV7-9
CASSLEFLAGSIENEQFF	TRBJ2-1	TRBV5-1
CAWSLTGELFF	TRBJ2-2	TRBV30
CASSPTSGTLDEQFF	TRBJ2-1	TRBV7-8
CASSLIGEAQYF	TRBJ2-3	TRBV5-6
CASSLSVRGPGAFF	TRBJ1-1	TRBV27
CASSETSYEQYF	TRBJ2-7	TRBV5-6
CASSLVGGVDEQYF	TRBJ2-7	TRBV5-1